This TCR beta chain was captured in a study of T cell repertoires in cytomegalovirus infection. This clonotype occurred a few times. Its target is unknown. MiXCR, run by TCRdb on the reads, gives a single entry per CDR3 protein. Among roughly 310,000 distinct CDR3 sequences, about 29% were seen once, and the ten largest hold around 20%. The V segment lost 4 bases and the J segment 5 bases; nucleotides outside the gene matches: 14. CDR3 size: 16 residues. Looked up from germline, CDR1 is SGHNT and CDR2 is YYREEE (reference sequence). The receptor was isolated from a human donor in good health (CMV status not recorded). Some clones in this sample may be carry-over from other donors' samples. The specimen was cultured PBMCs, collected from culture after CMV antigen stimulation. The chain employs TRBV5-4 and TRBJ2-7; 8 bases line up with TRBD1. As DNA, the CDR3 is TGTGCCAGCAGCCGGCCAGACGGACAGGGAGACCACGAGCAGTACTTC. This encodes CASSRPDGQGDHEQYF.